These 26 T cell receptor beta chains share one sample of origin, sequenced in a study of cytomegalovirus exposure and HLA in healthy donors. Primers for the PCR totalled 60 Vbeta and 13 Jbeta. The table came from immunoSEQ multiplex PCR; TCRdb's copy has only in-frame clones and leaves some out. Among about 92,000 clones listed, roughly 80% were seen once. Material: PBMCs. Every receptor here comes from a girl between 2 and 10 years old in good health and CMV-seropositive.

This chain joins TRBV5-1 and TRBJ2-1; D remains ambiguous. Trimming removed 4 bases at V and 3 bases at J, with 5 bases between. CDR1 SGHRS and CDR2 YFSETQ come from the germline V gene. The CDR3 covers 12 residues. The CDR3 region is CASSQNYNEQFF. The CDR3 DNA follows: TGCGCCAGCAGCCAAAACTACAATGAGCAGTTCTTC.

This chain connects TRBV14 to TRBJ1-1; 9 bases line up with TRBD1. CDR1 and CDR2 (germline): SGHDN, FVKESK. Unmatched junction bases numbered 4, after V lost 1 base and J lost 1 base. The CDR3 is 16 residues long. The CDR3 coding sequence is TGTGCCAGCAGCCAAGTACAGGGGGCGCCGAACACTGAAGCTTTCTTT. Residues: CASSQVQGAPNTEAFF. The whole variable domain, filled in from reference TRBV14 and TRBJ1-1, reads EAGVTQFPSHSVIEKGQTVTLRCDPISGHDNLYWYRRVMGKEIKFLLHFVKESKQDESGMPNNRFLAERTGGTYSTLKVQPAELEDSGVYFCASSQVQGAPNTEAFFGQGTRLTVV.

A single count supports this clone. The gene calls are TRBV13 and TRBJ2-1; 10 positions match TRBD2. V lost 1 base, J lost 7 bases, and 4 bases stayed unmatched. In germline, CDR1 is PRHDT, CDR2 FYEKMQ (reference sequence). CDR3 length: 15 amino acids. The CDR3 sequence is CASSLAPSGSNEQFF. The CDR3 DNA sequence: TGTGCCAGCAGCTTAGCTCCTAGCGGGAGTAATGAGCAGTTCTTC.

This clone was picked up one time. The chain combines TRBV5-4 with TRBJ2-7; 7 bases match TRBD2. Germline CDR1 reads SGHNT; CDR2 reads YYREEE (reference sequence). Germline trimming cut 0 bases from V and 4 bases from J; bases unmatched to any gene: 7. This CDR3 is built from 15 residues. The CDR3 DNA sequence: TGTGCCAGCAGCTTGGGAGGGGAGGGCAAGTACGAGCAGTACTTC. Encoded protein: CASSLGGEGKYEQYF. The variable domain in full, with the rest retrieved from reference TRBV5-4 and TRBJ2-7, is ETGVTQSPTHLIKTRGQQVTLRCSSQSGHNTVSWYQQALGQGPQFIFQYYREEENGRGNFPPRFSGLQFPNYSSELNVNALELDDSALYLCASSLGGEGKYEQYFGPGTRLTVT.

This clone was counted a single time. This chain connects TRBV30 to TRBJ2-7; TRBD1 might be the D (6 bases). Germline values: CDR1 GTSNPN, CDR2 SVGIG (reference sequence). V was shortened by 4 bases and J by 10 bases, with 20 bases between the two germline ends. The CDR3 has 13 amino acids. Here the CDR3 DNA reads TGTGCCTGGAAAGGGGGACCTCTCGGCGGCCAGTACTTC. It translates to CAWKGGPLGGQYF.

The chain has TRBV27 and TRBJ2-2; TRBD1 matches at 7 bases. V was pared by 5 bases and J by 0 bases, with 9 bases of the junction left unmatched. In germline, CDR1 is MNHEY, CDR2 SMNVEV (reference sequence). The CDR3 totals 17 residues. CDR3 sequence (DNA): TGTGCCAGCAGTAGGGTCGCCGGGACAGCGAACACCGGGGAGCTGTTTTTT. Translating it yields CASSRVAGTANTGELFF.

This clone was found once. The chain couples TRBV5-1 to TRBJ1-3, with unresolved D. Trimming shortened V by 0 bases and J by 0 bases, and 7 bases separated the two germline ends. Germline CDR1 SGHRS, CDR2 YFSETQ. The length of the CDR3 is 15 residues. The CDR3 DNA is TGCGCCAGCAGCTTGGCGTTGAGCTCTGGAAACACCATATATTTT. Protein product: CASSLALSSGNTIYF.

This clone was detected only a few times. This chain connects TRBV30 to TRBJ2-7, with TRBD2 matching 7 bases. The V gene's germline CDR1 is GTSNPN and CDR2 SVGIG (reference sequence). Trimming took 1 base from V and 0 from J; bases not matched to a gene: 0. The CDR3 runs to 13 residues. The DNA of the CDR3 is TGTGCCTGGAGTGGGGAGGGCTCCTACGAGCAGTACTTC. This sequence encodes CAWSGEGSYEQYF. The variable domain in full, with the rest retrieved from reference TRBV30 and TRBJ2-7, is SQTIHQWPATLVQPVGSPLSLECTVEGTSNPNLYWYRQAAGRGLQLLFYSVGIGQISSEVPQNLSASRPQDRQFILSSKKLLLSDSGFYLCAWSGEGSYEQYFGPGTRLTVT.

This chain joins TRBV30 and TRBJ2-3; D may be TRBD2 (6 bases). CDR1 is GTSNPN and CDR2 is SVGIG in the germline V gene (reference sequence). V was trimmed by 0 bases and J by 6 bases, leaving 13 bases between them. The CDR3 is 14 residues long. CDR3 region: CAWSVGTGGDTQYF. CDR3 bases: TGTGCCTGGAGTGTAGGGACTGGGGGGGATACGCAGTATTTT.

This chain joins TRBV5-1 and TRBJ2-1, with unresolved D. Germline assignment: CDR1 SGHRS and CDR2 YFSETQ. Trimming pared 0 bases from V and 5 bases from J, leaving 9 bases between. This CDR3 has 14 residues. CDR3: CASSLASFDNEQFF. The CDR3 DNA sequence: TGCGCCAGCAGCTTGGCCTCTTTTGACAATGAGCAGTTCTTC.

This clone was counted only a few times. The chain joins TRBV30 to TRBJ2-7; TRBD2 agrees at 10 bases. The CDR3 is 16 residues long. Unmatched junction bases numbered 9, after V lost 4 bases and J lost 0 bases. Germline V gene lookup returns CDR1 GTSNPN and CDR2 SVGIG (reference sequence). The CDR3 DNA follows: TGTGCCTGGACTAGCGGGAGAGAATATAACTCCTACGAGCAGTACTTC. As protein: CAWTSGREYNSYEQYF.

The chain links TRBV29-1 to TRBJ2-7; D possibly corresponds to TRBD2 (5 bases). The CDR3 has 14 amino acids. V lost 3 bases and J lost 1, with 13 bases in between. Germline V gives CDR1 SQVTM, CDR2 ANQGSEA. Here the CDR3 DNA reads TGCAGCGTTGATGGTCTCCCGGGATCCTACGAGCAGTACTTC. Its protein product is CSVDGLPGSYEQYF.

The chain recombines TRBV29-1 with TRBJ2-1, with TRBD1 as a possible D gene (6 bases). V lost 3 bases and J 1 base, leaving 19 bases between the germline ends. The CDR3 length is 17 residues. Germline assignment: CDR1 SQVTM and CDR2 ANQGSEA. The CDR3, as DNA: TGCAGCGTTGAGCAACTTCTCAGGACAGCTTCCTACAATGAGCAGTTCTTC. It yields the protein CSVEQLLRTASYNEQFF.

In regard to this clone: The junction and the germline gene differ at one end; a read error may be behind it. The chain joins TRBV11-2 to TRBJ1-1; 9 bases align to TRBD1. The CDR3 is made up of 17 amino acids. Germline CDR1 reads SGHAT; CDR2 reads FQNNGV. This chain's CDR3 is CASSLPGQGFLKTEAFF. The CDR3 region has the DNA TGTGCCAGCAGCTTACCGGGACAGGGTTTCCTGAAGACTGAAGCTTTCTTT.

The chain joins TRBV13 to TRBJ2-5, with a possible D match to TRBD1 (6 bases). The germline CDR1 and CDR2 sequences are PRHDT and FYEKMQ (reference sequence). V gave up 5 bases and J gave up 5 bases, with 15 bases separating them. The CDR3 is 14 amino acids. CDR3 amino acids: CASSVTQGGETQYF. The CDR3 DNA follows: TGTGCCAGCAGCGTCACACAGGGCGGGGAGACCCAGTACTTC.

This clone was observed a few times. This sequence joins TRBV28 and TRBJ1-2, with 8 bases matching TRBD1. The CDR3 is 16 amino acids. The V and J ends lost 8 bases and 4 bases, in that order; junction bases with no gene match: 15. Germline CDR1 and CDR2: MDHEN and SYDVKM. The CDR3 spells CASGPRFPGTGYGYTF. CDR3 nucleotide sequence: TGTGCCAGCGGCCCGCGGTTCCCCGGGACAGGCTATGGCTACACCTTC.

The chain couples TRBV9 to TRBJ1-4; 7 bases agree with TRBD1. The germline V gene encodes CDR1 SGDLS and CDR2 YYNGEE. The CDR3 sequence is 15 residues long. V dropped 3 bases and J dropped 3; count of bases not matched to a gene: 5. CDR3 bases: TGTGCCAGCAGCGCGGACAGGCCGCCTAATGAAAAACTGTTTTTT. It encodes CASSADRPPNEKLFF. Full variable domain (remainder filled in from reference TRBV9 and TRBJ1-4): DSGVTQTPKHLITATGQRVTLRCSPRSGDLSVYWYQQSLDQGLQFLIQYYNGEERAKGNILERFSAQQFPDLHSELNLSSLELGDSALYFCASSADRPPNEKLFFGSGTQLSVL.

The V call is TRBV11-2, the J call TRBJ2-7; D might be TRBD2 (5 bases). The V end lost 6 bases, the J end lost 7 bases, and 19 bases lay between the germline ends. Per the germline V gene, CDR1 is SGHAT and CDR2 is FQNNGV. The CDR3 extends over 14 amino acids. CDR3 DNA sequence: TGTGCCAGCAGGCCGAGGGCGGGCGCCGAAGAGCAGTACTTC. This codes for CASRPRAGAEEQYF.

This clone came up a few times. CDR3 protein: CASSEGDSSYEQYF. Here the CDR3 DNA reads TGTGCCAGCAGTGAAGGGGACAGCTCCTACGAGCAGTACTTC. The chain links TRBV6-1 to TRBJ2-7, with TRBD1 matching 7 bases. Germline trimming cut 1 base from V and 0 bases from J; bases unmatched to any gene: 0. This CDR3 is built from 14 residues. CDR1 is MNHNS and CDR2 is SASEGT in the germline V gene.

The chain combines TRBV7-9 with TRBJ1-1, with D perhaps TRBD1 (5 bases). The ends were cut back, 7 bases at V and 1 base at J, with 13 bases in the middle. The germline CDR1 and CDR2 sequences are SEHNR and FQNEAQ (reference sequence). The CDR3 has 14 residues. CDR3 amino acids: CASTRTWRNTEAFF. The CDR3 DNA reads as TGTGCCAGCACCAGGACATGGAGGAACACTGAAGCTTTCTTT.

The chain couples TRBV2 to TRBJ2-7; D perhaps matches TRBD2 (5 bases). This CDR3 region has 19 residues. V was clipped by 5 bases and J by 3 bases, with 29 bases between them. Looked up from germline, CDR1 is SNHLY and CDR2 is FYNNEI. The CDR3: CASSPTSLRGKFRIYEQYF. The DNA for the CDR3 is TGTGCCAGCAGTCCCACCAGTCTGAGAGGGAAGTTTCGGATCTACGAGCAGTACTTC. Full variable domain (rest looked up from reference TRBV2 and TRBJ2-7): EPEVTQTPSHQVTQMGQEVILRCVPISNHLYFYWYRQILGQKVEFLVSFYNNEISEKSEIFDDQFSVERPDGSNFTLKIRSTKLEDSAMYFCASSPTSLRGKFRIYEQYFGPGTRLTVT.

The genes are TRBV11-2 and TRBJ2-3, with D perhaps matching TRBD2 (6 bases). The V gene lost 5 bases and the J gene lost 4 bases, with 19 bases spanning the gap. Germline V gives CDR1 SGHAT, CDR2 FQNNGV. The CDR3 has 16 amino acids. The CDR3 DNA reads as TGTGCCAGCAGCCCAGACCCGACTAGACCCGCAGATACGCAGTATTTT. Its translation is CASSPDPTRPADTQYF.

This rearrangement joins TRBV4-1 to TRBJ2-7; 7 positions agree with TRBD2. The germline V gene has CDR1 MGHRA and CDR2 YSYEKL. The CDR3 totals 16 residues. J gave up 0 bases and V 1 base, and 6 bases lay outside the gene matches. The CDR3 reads CASSQVAGQNSYEQYF. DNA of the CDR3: TGCGCCAGCAGCCAAGTAGCGGGTCAGAACTCCTACGAGCAGTACTTC.

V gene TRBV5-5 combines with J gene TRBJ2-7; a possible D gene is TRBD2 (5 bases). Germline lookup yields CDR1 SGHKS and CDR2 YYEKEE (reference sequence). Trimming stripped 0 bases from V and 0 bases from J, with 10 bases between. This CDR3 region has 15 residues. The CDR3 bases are TGTGCCAGCAGCTTGGTTCTGCGGGCCTCCTACGAGCAGTACTTC. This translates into CASSLVLRASYEQYF.

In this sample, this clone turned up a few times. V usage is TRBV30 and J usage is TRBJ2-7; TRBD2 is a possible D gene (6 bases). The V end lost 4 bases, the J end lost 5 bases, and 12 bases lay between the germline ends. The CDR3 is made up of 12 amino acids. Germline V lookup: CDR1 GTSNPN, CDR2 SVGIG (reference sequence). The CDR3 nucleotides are TGTGCCTGGATACTAGCATCCCACGAGCAGTACTTC. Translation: CAWILASHEQYF.

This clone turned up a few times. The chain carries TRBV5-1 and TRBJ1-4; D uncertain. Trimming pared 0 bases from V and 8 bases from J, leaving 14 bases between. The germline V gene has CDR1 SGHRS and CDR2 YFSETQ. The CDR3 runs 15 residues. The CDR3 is CASSLAVGSGEKLFF. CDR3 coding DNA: TGCGCCAGCAGCTTGGCCGTTGGCTCGGGAGAAAAACTGTTTTTT.